Sequencing of this T cell receptor beta chain was carried out in a study of cytomegalovirus exposure and HLA in healthy donors. Broader study findings: Analysis was carried out at a later point, and it linked a missense DCLRE1C variant to TCR beta V- and J-gene trimming. Later work found that TCR association rates differed between HLA loci; DRB1 had the most and HLA-C the fewest. Per a prior analysis, the majority of TCR beta V segments were productive roughly 90% or roughly 30% of the time.

Trimming stripped 4 bases from V and 0 bases from J, with 11 bases between. CDR3 size: 15 residues. Germline CDR1 and CDR2: LNHDA and SQIVND (reference sequence). Primers included in the PCR were 60 Vbeta and 13 Jbeta primers. The protocol was immunoSEQ multiplex PCR, while the TCRdb copy is restricted to in-frame clones and leaves out a portion. The sample lists roughly 180,000 clones; almost 80% were seen once. As concerns this clone: Antigen: not known.

The J gene is TRBJ2-3, the V gene TRBV19; TRBD1 might be the D (6 bases). Sequenced material: PBMCs. This clonotype originated in a man in his forties or fifties in good health and CMV-seropositive. The CDR3 spells CASSRGGQSTDTQYF. The CDR3 nucleotides are TGTGCCAGTAGTAGGGGTGGACAGAGCACAGATACGCAGTATTTT.